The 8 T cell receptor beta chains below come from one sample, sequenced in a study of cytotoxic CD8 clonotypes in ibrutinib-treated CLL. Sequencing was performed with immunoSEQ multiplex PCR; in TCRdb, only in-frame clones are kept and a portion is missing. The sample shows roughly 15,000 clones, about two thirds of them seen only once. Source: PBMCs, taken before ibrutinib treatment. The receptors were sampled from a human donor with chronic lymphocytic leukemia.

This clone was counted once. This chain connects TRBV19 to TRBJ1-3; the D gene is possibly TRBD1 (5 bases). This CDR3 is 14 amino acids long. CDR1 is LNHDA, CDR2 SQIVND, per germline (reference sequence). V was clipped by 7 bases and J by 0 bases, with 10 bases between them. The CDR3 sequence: CASMGLNSGNTIYF. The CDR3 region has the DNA TGTGCCAGTATGGGGCTGAACTCTGGAAACACCATATATTTT.

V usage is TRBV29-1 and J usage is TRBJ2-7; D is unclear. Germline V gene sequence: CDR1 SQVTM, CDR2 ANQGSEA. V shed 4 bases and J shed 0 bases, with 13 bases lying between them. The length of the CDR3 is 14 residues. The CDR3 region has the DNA TGCAGCGTTGCACTTCTTGGGTACTCCTACGAGCAGTACTTC. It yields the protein CSVALLGYSYEQYF.

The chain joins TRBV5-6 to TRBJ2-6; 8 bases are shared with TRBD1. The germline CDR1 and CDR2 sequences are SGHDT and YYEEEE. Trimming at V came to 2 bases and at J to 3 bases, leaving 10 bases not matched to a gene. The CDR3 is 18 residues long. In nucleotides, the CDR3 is TGTGCCAGCAGCTTTCTGCAGGGGGCGTCACTTGGGGCCAACGTCCTGACTTTC. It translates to CASSFLQGASLGANVLTF.

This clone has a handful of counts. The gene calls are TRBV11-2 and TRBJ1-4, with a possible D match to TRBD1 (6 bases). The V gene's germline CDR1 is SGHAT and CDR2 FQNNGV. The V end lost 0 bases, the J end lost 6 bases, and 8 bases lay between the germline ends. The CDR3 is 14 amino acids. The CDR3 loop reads CASSLESGDEKLFF. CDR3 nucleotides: TGTGCCAGCAGCTTAGAGTCAGGGGATGAAAAACTGTTTTTT.

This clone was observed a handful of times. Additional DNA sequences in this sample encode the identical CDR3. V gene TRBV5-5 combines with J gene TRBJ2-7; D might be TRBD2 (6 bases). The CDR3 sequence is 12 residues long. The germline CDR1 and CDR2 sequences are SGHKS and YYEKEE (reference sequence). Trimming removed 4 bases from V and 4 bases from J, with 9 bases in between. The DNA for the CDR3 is TGTGCCAGCAGCACCGCGGGGTACGAGCAGTACTTC. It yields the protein CASSTAGYEQYF.

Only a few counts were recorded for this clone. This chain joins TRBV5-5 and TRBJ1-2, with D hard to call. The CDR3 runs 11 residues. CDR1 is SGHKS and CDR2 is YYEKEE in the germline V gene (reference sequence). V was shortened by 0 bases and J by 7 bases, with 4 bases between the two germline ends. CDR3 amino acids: CASSLVGGYTF. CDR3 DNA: TGTGCCAGCAGCTTGGTTGGTGGCTACACCTTC.

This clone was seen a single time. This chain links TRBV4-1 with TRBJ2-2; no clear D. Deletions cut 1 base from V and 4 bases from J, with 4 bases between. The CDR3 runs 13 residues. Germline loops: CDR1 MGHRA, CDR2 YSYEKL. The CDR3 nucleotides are TGCGCCAGCAGCCAAGGCAGCACCGGGGAGCTGTTTTTT. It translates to CASSQGSTGELFF.

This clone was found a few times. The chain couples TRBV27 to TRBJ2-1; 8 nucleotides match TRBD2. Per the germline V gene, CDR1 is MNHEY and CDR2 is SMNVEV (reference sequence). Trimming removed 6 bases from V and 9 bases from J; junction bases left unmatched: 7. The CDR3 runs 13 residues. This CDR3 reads CASSAGGAGEQFF. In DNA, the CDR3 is TGTGCCAGCAGCGCCGGGGGGGCGGGTGAGCAGTTCTTC.